Following are 12 T cell receptor beta chains from one sample sequenced in a study of blood T cell repertoires in COVID-19. This table comes from immunoSEQ multiplex PCR, and its TCRdb copy is limited to in-frame clones, with some not included. The profile shows about 150,000 clones, about four fifths of them singletons. The sample comprised peripheral blood. All receptors come from a man aged 55 to 70 with acute or convalescent COVID-19.

This clone was seen a single time. The chain combines TRBV25-1 with TRBJ2-5, with 9 bases lining up with TRBD1. The length of the CDR3 is 15 residues. V shed 7 bases, J shed 1 base, and the junction held 7 bases outside the gene matches. CDR1 MGHDK and CDR2 SYGVNS come from the germline V gene. CDR3 protein: CASNTGTGPQETQYF. CDR3 bases: TGTGCCAGCAACACCGGGACAGGGCCCCAAGAGACCCAGTACTTC.

V is TRBV19 and J is TRBJ2-3, with a possible D match to TRBD2 (5 bases). Trimming shortened V by 7 bases and J by 2 bases, and 13 bases separated the two germline ends. The CDR3 spans 14 residues. Germline CDR1 and CDR2: LNHDA and SQIVND (reference sequence). This chain's CDR3 is CASKPGIITDTQYF. CDR3 nucleotide sequence: TGTGCCAGTAAACCGGGGATTATCACAGATACGCAGTATTTT.

The chain joins TRBV3-1 (or the pseudogene TRBV3-2) to TRBJ2-5; D is undetermined. CDR1 is LGHDT and CDR2 is YNNKEL in the germline V gene (reference sequence). V lost 2 bases and J 4 bases, leaving 11 bases between the germline ends. This CDR3 is 14 amino acids long. The CDR3 loop is CASSQKRGGETQYF. CDR3 sequence (DNA): TGTGCCAGCAGCCAAAAGCGAGGTGGAGAGACCCAGTACTTC.

The chain has TRBV5-4 and TRBJ2-5, with 7 positions matching TRBD2. After removal of 4 bases from V and 5 bases from J, the junction contained 11 bases not matched to a gene. The CDR3 loop spans 15 amino acids. The germline V gene encodes CDR1 SGHNT and CDR2 YYREEE (reference sequence). The CDR3 region is CASSNPTQGGETQYF. CDR3 nucleotides: TGTGCCAGCAGCAACCCTACTCAGGGAGGGGAGACCCAGTACTTC.

This clone was picked up one time. This chain joins TRBV19 and TRBJ1-1, with D unclear. Between the trimmed V and J ends, which lost 3 bases and 1 base, there was a span of 6 bases. The germline CDR1 and CDR2 sequences are LNHDA and SQIVND (reference sequence). The length of the CDR3 is 13 residues. CDR3 in amino acids: CASSISRNTEAFF. The CDR3 DNA reads TGTGCCAGTAGTATTAGCCGGAACACTGAAGCTTTCTTT.

CDR3 DNA sequence: TGTGCCAGCAGCGTAGGGACAGGGAGGAGCGAGCAGTACTTC. This gives the protein CASSVGTGRSEQYF. The chain is built from TRBV9 and TRBJ2-7; 8 bases agree with TRBD1. J was trimmed by 6 bases and V by 0 bases; bases with no gene match: 5. Germline V gene sequence: CDR1 SGDLS, CDR2 YYNGEE. This CDR3 is built from 14 residues.

This chain joins TRBV18 and TRBJ1-2, with no clear D. V lost 3 bases and J lost 5, with 13 bases in between. The CDR3 is 14 residues long. The germline V gene encodes CDR1 KGHSH and CDR2 LQKENI. CDR3 nucleotide sequence: TGTGCCAGCTCACCGTCAGTGGAGGGTTATGGCTACACCTTC. Its protein is CASSPSVEGYGYTF.

The gene calls are TRBV7-8 and TRBJ1-5; D remains ambiguous. Per the germline V gene, CDR1 is SGHVS and CDR2 is FQNEAQ. This CDR3 region has 15 residues. V was clipped by 5 bases and J by 4 bases, with 15 bases between them. CDR3 loop: CASSPGARGNQPQHF. For the CDR3, the DNA is TGTGCCAGCAGCCCTGGAGCCCGAGGGAATCAGCCCCAGCATTTT.

The V gene is TRBV2, the J gene TRBJ1-1; D is undetermined. The CDR3 runs to 12 residues. Germline values: CDR1 SNHLY, CDR2 FYNNEI. Trimming left V 8 bases short and J 0 bases short, with 7 bases between. In nucleotides, the CDR3 is TGTGCCAGCGTTTACATGAACACTGAAGCTTTCTTT. Residues: CASVYMNTEAFF.

The chain uses TRBV19 and TRBJ2-1; TRBD2 aligns across 8 bases. With 3 bases clipped from V and 10 bases from J, the junction kept 5 bases outside the gene matches. CDR1 is LNHDA, CDR2 SQIVND, per germline (reference sequence). The CDR3 has 13 residues. In DNA form, the CDR3 reads TGTGCCAGTAGTATCCAAGCGGGAGACGAGCAGTTCTTC. Amino acid sequence: CASSIQAGDEQFF.

The V and J genes are TRBV5-6 and TRBJ2-3, with TRBD1 matching 9 bases. Trimming at V came to 2 bases and at J to 7 bases, leaving 11 bases not matched to a gene. The CDR3 consists of 16 residues. CDR1 and CDR2 from the germline V gene are SGHDT and YYEEEE. CDR3 nucleotide sequence: TGTGCCAGCAGCTTAGGGACAGGGAGGATATTGAATACGCAGTATTTT. Translated: CASSLGTGRILNTQYF.

The rearrangement uses TRBV25-1 and TRBJ1-6; D unclear. The CDR3 has 15 residues. Germline V gene data show CDR1 as MGHDK and CDR2 as SYGVNS. V was pared by 5 bases and J by 8 bases, with 16 bases between. In nucleotides, the CDR3 is TGTGCCAGCAGTACCCGGACTTACCCATATTCACCCCTCCACTTT. Translated: CASSTRTYPYSPLHF.